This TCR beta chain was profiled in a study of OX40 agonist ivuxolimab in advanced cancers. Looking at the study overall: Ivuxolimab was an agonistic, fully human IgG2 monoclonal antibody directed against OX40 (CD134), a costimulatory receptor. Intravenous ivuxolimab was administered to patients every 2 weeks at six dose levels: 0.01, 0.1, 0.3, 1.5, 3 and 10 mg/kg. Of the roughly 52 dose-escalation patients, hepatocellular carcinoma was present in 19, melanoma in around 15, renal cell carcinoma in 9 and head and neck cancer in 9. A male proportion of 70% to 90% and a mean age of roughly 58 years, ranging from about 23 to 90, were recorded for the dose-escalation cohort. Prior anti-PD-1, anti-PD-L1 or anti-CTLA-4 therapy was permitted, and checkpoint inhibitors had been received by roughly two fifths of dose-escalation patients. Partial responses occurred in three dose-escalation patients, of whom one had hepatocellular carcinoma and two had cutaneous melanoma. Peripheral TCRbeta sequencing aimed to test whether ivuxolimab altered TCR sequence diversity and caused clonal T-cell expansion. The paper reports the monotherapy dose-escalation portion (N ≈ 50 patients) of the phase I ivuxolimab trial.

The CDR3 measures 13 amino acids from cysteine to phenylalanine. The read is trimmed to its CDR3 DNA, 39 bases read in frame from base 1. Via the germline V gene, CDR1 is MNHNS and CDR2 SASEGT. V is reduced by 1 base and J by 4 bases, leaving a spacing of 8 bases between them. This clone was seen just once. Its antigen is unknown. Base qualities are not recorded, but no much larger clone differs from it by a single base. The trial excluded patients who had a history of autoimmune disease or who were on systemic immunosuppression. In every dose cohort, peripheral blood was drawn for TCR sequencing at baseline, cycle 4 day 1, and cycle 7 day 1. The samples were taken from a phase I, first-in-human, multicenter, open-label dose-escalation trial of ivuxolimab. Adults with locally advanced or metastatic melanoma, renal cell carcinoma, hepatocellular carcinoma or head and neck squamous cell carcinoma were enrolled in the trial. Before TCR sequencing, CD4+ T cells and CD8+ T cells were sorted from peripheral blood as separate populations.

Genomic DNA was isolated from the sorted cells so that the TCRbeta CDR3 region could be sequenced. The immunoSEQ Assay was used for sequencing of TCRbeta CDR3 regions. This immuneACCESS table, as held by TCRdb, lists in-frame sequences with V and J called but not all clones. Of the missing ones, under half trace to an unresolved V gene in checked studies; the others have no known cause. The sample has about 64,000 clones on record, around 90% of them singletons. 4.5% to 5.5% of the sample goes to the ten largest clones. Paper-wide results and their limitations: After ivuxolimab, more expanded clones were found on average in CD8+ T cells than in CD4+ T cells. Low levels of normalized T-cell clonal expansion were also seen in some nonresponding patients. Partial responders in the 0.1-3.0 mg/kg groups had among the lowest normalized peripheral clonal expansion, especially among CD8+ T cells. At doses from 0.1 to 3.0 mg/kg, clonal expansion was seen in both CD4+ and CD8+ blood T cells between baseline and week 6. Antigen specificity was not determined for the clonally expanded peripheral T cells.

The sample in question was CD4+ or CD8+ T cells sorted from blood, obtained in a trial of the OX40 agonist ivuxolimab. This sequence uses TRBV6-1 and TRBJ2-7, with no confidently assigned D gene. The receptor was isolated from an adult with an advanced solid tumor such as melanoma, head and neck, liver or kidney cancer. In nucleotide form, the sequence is TGTGCCAGCAGTGAAGACAGAACTTACGAGCAGTACTTC. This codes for CASSEDRTYEQYF.